What follows are 22 T cell receptor beta chains derived from one specimen sequenced in a study of memory CD4+ T cells and cytomegalovirus serostatus. The sort gate was single viable CD3+CD4+CD8-CD45RO+ cells for memory CD4+ T cells. Profiled with immunoSEQ multiplex PCR; TCRdb holds only in-frame clones, not every one. The sample carries just under 60,000 clones, approximately 78% recorded once. The specimen sequenced was memory CD4+ T cells from blood. Receptor source: an adult in good health and CMV-seronegative.

J is TRBJ2-3 and V is TRBV19; TRBD1 matches at 7 bases. The CDR3 totals 15 residues. Germline lookup yields CDR1 LNHDA and CDR2 SQIVND (reference sequence). J gave up 1 base and V 5 bases, and 6 bases lay outside the gene matches. The CDR3: CASSVRGGGTDTQYF. DNA for the CDR3: TGTGCCAGTAGTGTAAGAGGGGGCGGCACAGATACGCAGTATTTT.

V is TRBV11-3 and J is TRBJ1-2; D is unclear. Germline V gives CDR1 SGHNT, CDR2 YENEEA. The CDR3 is 14 residues long. V lost 1 base, J lost 4 bases, and 10 bases lay in between. The CDR3 protein is CASSLGTEGYGYTF. The CDR3 nucleotides read TGTGCCAGCAGCTTAGGAACAGAGGGCTATGGCTACACCTTC.

The chain links TRBV7-2 to TRBJ2-7; 11 bases line up with TRBD1. The trim removed 4 bases at V and 0 bases at J, leaving 8 bases unmatched. This CDR3 contains 17 residues. The V gene's germline CDR1 is SGHTA and CDR2 FQGNSA. CDR3 bases: TGTGCCAGCAGCTACCGGGCCGGGACAGGGGGCTCCTACGAGCAGTACTTC. Translating it yields CASSYRAGTGGSYEQYF.

J is TRBJ1-2 and V is TRBV5-1; tentative D call: TRBD1 (6 bases). The length of the CDR3 is 15 residues. V lost 4 bases to trimming and J lost 1 base, with 14 bases between them. Germline CDR1 and CDR2: SGHRS and YFSETQ. The chain's CDR3 is CASSLTADSNYGYTF. The CDR3 DNA follows: TGCGCCAGCAGCCTCACCGCGGACAGTAACTATGGCTACACCTTC.

The CDR3 sequence is CAWSRGGAMNTEAFF. Here the CDR3 DNA reads TGTGCCTGGAGCAGAGGGGGGGCGATGAACACTGAAGCTTTCTTT. The J gene is TRBJ1-1, the V gene TRBV30; perhaps TRBD1 as D (6 bases). The germline V and J ends were trimmed by 3 bases and 0 bases, with 14 bases remaining between them. CDR1 is GTSNPN, CDR2 SVGIG, per germline (reference sequence). The CDR3 length is 15 residues.

Regarding this clone: Within the sample, other DNA sequences also encode this same CDR3. This chain links TRBV10-3 with TRBJ1-5, with D possibly TRBD1 on 5 matching bases. CDR1 and CDR2 from the germline V gene are ENHRY and SYGVKD. Trimming pared 8 bases from V and 1 base from J, leaving 9 bases between. The CDR3 consists of 13 residues. CDR3: CAIRGDSNQPQHF. Here the CDR3 DNA reads TGTGCCATCCGAGGGGACAGCAATCAGCCCCAGCATTTT.

This chain connects TRBV7-9 to TRBJ2-5; D unresolved. The CDR3 is 17 residues long. The V end lost 0 bases, the J end lost 0 bases, and 14 bases lay between the germline ends. Germline lookup yields CDR1 SEHNR and CDR2 FQNEAQ (reference sequence). The CDR3 DNA is TGTGCCAGCAGCTTAGCATCGTTAGCCGTAAACCAAGAGACCCAGTACTTC. Amino acids: CASSLASLAVNQETQYF.

The rearrangement uses TRBV7-9 and TRBJ2-1; 11 positions agree with TRBD2. The CDR3 is 16 amino acids. Germline V gene lookup returns CDR1 SEHNR and CDR2 FQNEAQ (reference sequence). The V segment lost 5 bases and the J segment 2 bases; nucleotides outside the gene matches: 5. CDR3 sequence reads: CASSPVAGGTYNEQFF. The DNA for the CDR3 is TGTGCCAGCAGCCCGGTAGCGGGAGGGACCTACAATGAGCAGTTCTTC. Full variable domain (outside the CDR3, taken from reference TRBV7-9 and TRBJ2-1): DTGVSQNPRHKITKRGQNVTFRCDPISEHNRLYWYRQTLGQGPEFLTYFQNEAQLEKSRLLSDRFSAERPKGSFSTLEIQRTEQGDSAMYLCASSPVAGGTYNEQFFGPGTRLTVL.

The chain combines TRBV18 with TRBJ1-1, with TRBD1 as a possible D gene (6 bases). The CDR3 consists of 14 residues. Germline V lookup: CDR1 KGHSH, CDR2 LQKENI. V lost 5 bases and J 5 bases, leaving 15 bases between the germline ends. The CDR3 DNA reads as TGTGCCAGCTCAAGCAGAGGGGGACGGACTGAAGCTTTCTTT. As protein: CASSSRGGRTEAFF.

The V and J genes are TRBV7-6 and TRBJ2-3; 9 bases are shared with TRBD2. V was clipped by 4 bases and J by 1 base; unmatched bases: 6. The CDR3 is 16 residues long. The germline V gene encodes CDR1 SGHVS and CDR2 FNYEAQ. CDR3 sequence reads: CASSSLAGDGTDTQYF. DNA of the CDR3: TGTGCCAGCAGCTCACTAGCGGGTGACGGCACAGATACGCAGTATTTT. Together with reference TRBV7-6 and TRBJ2-3, the CDR3 gives the full variable domain: GAGVSQSPRYKVTKRGQDVALRCDPISGHVSLYWYRQALGQGPEFLTYFNYEAQQDKSGLPNDRFSAERPEGSISTLTIQRTEQRDSAMYRCASSSLAGDGTDTQYFGPGTRLTVL.

This chain connects TRBV14 to TRBJ2-1; tentatively, D is TRBD2 (5 bases). The germline CDR1 and CDR2 sequences are SGHDN and FVKESK. The V end lost 2 bases, the J end lost 2 bases, and 16 bases lay between the germline ends. The CDR3 spans 17 residues. The CDR3 bases are TGTGCCAGCAGCCAAACTTATTTAGCGAGCCCCTACAATGAGCAGTTCTTC. Amino acid sequence: CASSQTYLASPYNEQFF.

This clone was picked up a small number of times. The chain carries TRBV28 and TRBJ2-6, with unresolved D. The ends were cut back, 1 base at V and 4 bases at J, with 14 bases in the middle. The germline V gene encodes CDR1 MDHEN and CDR2 SYDVKM. The CDR3 runs to 17 residues. CDR3 nucleotide sequence: TGTGCCAGCAGTTTATTACTATCCATCGGGGGGGCCAACGTCCTGACTTTC. This translates into CASSLLLSIGGANVLTF.

This clone was detected only a few times. The V gene is TRBV4-2, the J gene TRBJ2-6, with D hard to call. Germline assignment: CDR1 LGHNA and CDR2 YNFKEQ. The CDR3 runs to 16 residues. Trimming pared 1 base from V and 1 base from J, leaving 8 bases between. The CDR3 sequence: CASSQAAESGANVLTF. CDR3 nucleotide sequence: TGTGCCAGCAGCCAAGCGGCAGAGTCTGGGGCCAACGTCCTGACTTTC.

The CDR3 sequence is CASSPQSSGYTDTQYF. In DNA form, the CDR3 reads TGCGCCAGCAGCCCCCAGAGTAGCGGGTACACAGATACGCAGTATTTT. This rearrangement joins TRBV5-1 to TRBJ2-3; TRBD2 agrees at 7 bases. V lost 4 bases and J lost 2; bases outside the gene matches: 10. The CDR3 is made up of 16 amino acids. CDR1 SGHRS and CDR2 YFSETQ come from the germline V gene.

V usage is TRBV27 and J usage is TRBJ1-1, with D unresolved. The CDR3 consists of 14 residues. Deletions cut 0 bases from V and 2 bases from J, with 7 bases between. CDR1 MNHEY and CDR2 SMNVEV come from the germline V gene (reference sequence). CDR3: CASSLSDRNTEAFF. Here the CDR3 DNA reads TGTGCCAGCAGTTTATCGGACCGCAACACTGAAGCTTTCTTT.

This sequence joins TRBV27 and TRBJ2-3; unclear D gene. The CDR3 is 12 residues long. V shed 6 bases and J shed 5 bases, with 9 bases lying between them. Looked up from germline, CDR1 is MNHEY and CDR2 is SMNVEV (reference sequence). In DNA, the CDR3 is TGTGCCAGCAGCCAATGGGGAGATACGCAGTATTTT. Translating gives CASSQWGDTQYF.

This rearrangement joins TRBV28 to TRBJ1-3, with D possibly being TRBD1 (5 bases). Trimming shortened V by 7 bases and J by 1 base, and 11 bases separated the two germline ends. The CDR3 loop spans 14 amino acids. Germline CDR1 MDHEN, CDR2 SYDVKM. The DNA for the CDR3 is TGTGCCAGCATTCTATCAGGGTCTGGAAACACCATATATTTT. As protein: CASILSGSGNTIYF.

The chain links TRBV4-3 to TRBJ1-2; a weak D match, TRBD1 (6 bases). Per germline, CDR1 LGHNA and CDR2 YSLEER. V was shortened by 0 bases and J by 8 bases, with 13 bases between the two germline ends. The CDR3 loop spans 14 amino acids. CDR3: CASSQEGTGLGYTF. As DNA, the CDR3 is TGCGCCAGCAGCCAAGAAGGAACAGGGCTCGGCTACACCTTC.

This chain uses TRBV5-1 with TRBJ1-2; 11 nucleotides match TRBD1. This CDR3 has 14 amino acids. Germline values: CDR1 SGHRS, CDR2 YFSETQ. Germline trimming cut 4 bases from V and 3 bases from J; bases unmatched to any gene: 2. CDR3 coding DNA: TGCGCCAGCAGCCAGGACAGGGGGCACTATGGCTACACCTTC. Translation: CASSQDRGHYGYTF.

The V gene is TRBV11-2, the J gene TRBJ2-7, with D possibly matching TRBD2 (5 bases). The germline V and J ends were trimmed by 0 bases and 7 bases, with 13 bases remaining between them. This CDR3 spans 14 amino acids. Per the germline V gene, CDR1 is SGHAT and CDR2 is FQNNGV. CDR3 nucleotides: TGTGCCAGCAGCTTAGATCCCATTAGAGGGGAGCAGTACTTC. This gives the protein CASSLDPIRGEQYF.

This chain's CDR3 is CASSQRGDRGNEQFF. CDR3 coding DNA: TGTGCCAGCAGCCAACGTGGAGACAGGGGTAATGAGCAGTTCTTC. The chain recombines TRBV7-3 with TRBJ2-1; 8 bases line up with TRBD1. Germline V gene data show CDR1 as SGHTA and CDR2 as FQGTGA. V lost 5 bases to trimming and J lost 7 bases; unmatched junction nucleotides: 10. CDR3 length: 15 amino acids. The full variable domain, in which reference TRBV7-3 and TRBJ2-1 provide the parts outside the CDR3, is GAGVSQTPSNKVTEKGKYVELRCDPISGHTALYWYRQSLGQGPEFLIYFQGTGAADDSGLPNDRFFAVRPEGSVSTLKIQRTERGDSAVYLCASSQRGDRGNEQFFGPGTRLTVL.

This chain uses TRBV11-3 with TRBJ2-5, with unresolved D. With 1 base removed from V and 5 bases from J, the gap between germline ends came to 20 bases. This CDR3 has 17 residues. The germline V gene encodes CDR1 SGHNT and CDR2 YENEEA. CDR3 nucleotide sequence: TGTGCCAGCAGCTTAGGGCAAGGAGCAAGGTCTGTCGAGACCCAGTACTTC. Its protein is CASSLGQGARSVETQYF.